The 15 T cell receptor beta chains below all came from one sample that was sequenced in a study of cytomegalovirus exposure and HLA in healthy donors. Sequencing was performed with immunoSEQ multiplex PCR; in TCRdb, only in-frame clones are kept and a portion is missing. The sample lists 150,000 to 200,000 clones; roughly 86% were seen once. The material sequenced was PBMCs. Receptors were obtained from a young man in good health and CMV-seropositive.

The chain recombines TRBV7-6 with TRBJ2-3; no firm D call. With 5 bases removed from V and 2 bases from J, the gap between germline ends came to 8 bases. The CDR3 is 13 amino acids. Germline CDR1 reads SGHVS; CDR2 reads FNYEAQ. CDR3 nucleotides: TGTGCCAGCAGCCCTTCCTTCACAGATACGCAGTATTTT. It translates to CASSPSFTDTQYF.

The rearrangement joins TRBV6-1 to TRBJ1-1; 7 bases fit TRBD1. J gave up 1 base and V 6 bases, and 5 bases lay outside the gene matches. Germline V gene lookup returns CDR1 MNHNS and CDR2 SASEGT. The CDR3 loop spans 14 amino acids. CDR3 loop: CASRAGQANTEAFF. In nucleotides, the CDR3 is TGTGCCAGCAGGGCTGGACAGGCGAACACTGAAGCTTTCTTT.

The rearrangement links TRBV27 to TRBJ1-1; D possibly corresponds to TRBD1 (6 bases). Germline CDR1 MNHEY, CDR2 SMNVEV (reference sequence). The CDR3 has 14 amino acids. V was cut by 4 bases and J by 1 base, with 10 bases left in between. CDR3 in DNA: TGTGCCAGCAGTTCCTGGGACAAGAACACTGAAGCTTTCTTT. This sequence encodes CASSSWDKNTEAFF.

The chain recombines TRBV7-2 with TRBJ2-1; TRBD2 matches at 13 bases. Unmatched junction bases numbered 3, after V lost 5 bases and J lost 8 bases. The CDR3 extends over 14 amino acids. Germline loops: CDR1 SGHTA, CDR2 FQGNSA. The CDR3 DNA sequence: TGTGCCAGCAGCCTTGGACTAGCGGGAGATGAGCAGTTCTTC. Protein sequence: CASSLGLAGDEQFF.

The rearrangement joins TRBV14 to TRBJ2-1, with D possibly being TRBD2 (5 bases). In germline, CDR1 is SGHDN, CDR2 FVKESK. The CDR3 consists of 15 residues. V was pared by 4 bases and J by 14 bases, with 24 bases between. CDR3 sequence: CASSRTIIPARGKFF. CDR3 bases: TGTGCCAGCAGCCGCACAATCATCCCAGCCCGGGGTAAGTTCTTC.

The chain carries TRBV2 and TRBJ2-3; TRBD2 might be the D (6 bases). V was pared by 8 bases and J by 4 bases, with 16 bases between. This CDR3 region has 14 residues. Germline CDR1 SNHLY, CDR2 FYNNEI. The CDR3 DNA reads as TGTGCCAGCTCTAGCGCGAATCCTCCAGATACGCAGTATTTT. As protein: CASSSANPPDTQYF. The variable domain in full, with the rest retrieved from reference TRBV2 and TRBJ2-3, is EPEVTQTPSHQVTQMGQEVILRCVPISNHLYFYWYRQILGQKVEFLVSFYNNEISEKSEIFDDQFSVERPDGSNFTLKIRSTKLEDSAMYFCASSSANPPDTQYFGPGTRLTVL.

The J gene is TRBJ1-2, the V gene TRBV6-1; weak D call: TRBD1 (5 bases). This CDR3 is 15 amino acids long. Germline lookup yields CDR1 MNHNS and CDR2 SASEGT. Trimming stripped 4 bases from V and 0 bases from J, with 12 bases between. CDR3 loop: CASSVSTVANYGYTF. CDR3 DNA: TGTGCCAGCAGTGTCTCGACAGTAGCTAACTATGGCTACACCTTC.

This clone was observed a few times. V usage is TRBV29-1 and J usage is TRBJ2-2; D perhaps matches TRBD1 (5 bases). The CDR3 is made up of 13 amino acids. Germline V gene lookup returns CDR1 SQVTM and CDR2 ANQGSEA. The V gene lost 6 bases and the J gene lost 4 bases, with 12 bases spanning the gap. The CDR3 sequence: CSVMDTFTGELFF. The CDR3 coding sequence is TGCAGCGTCATGGACACCTTCACCGGGGAGCTGTTTTTT.

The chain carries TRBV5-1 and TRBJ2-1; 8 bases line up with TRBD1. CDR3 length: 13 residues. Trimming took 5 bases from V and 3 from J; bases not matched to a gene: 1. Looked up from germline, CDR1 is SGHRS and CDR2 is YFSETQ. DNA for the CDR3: TGCGCCAGCAGACAGGGGGTCTACAATGAGCAGTTCTTC. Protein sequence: CASRQGVYNEQFF. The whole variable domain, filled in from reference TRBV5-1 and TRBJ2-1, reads KAGVTQTPRYLIKTRGQQVTLSCSPISGHRSVSWYQQTPGQGLQFLFEYFSETQRNKGNFPGRFSGRQFSNSRSEMNVSTLELGDSALYLCASRQGVYNEQFFGPGTRLTVL.

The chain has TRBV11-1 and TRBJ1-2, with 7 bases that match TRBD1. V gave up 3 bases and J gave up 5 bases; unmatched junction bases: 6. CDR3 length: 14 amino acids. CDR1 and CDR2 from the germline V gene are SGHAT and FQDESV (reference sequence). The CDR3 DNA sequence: TGTGCCAGCAGCTTGGGGGACAGCGTGTATGGCTACACCTTC. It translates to CASSLGDSVYGYTF.

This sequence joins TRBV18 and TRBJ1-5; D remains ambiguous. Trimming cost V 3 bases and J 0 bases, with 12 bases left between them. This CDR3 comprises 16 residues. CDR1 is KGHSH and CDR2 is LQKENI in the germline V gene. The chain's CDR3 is CASSPGGIGSNQPQHF. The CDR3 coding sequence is TGTGCCAGCTCACCCGGAGGGATAGGTAGCAATCAGCCCCAGCATTTT.

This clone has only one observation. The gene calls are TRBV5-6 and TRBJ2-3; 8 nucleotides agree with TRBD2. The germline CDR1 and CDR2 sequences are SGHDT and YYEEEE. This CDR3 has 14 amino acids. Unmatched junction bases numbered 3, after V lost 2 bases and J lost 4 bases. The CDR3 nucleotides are TGTGCCAGCAGCTTTGAGCGGGAGCCAGATACGCAGTATTTT. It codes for CASSFEREPDTQYF.

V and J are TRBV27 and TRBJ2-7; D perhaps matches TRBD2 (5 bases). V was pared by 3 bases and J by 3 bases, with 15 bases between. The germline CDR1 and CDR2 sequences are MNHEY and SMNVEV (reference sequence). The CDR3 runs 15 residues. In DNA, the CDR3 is TGTGCCAGCAGTTTTCGGGCTTTGGACTTCTACGAGCAGTACTTC. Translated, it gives CASSFRALDFYEQYF.

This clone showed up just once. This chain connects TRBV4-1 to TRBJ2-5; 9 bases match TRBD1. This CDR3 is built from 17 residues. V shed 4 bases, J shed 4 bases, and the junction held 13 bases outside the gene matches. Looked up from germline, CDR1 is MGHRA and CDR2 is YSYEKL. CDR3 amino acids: CASSLSGTGSVRETQYF. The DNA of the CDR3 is TGCGCCAGCAGCCTTTCTGGGACAGGGTCGGTCCGAGAGACCCAGTACTTC.

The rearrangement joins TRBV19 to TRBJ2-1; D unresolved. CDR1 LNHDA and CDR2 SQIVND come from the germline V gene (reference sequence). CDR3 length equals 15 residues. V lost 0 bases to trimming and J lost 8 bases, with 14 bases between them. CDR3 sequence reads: CASSIDLLYRDEQFF. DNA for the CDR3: TGTGCCAGTAGTATAGATCTACTATATCGAGATGAGCAGTTCTTC.